This is a list of T cell receptor beta chains from one sample in a study of blood T cell repertoires in COVID-19. Clones were sequenced by immunoSEQ multiplex PCR, and TCRdb holds only the in-frame ones, with some missing. Of 150,000 to 170,000 clones listed, around 83% are singletons. The sequencing input was peripheral blood. These receptors all stem from a woman aged 55-70 years with acute or convalescent COVID-19. Each CDR3 is given with its conserved first and last residue. Fields, in order: J gene, clone size, V gene, D gene, CDR3 DNA, CDR3 protein. D genes are given only for firm matches. Clone size is stated in some rows and not others, as once, few, many or a class when expanded.

>TRBJ2-2|-|TRBV5-1|-
TGCGCCAGCAGCCCCACAGGGAGGGGCGGGGAGCTGTTTTTT
CASSPTGRGGELFF
>TRBJ2-2|once|TRBV3-1/TRBV3-2|TRBD2
TGTGCCAGCAGCCAAAATAGGGGAGGGACTAGCGGGGTGAACACCGGGGAGCTGTTTTTT
CASSQNRGGTSGVNTGELFF
>TRBJ2-3|-|TRBV10-3|TRBD2
TGTGCCACAGGGACTAGCGGGGGGGCTGGCACAGATACGCAGTATTTT
CATGTSGGAGTDTQYF
>TRBJ1-3|few|TRBV2|-
TGTGCCAGCAGTCATCCTGGATTAGCAGGGGCTTCTGGAAACACCATATATTTT
CASSHPGLAGASGNTIYF
>TRBJ1-5|-|TRBV4-1|-
TGCGCCAGCAGCCGAACGGTGGTCCGGGGGAATCAGCCCCAGCATTTT
CASSRTVVRGNQPQHF
>TRBJ1-6|once|TRBV15|TRBD1
TGTGCCACCAGCAGTAGACAGGGGGCAGGATATTCACCCCTCCACTTT
CATSSRQGAGYSPLHF
>TRBJ2-3|-|TRBV5-1|-
TGCGCCAGCAGCTTCAACGGTAACACAGATACGCAGTATTTT
CASSFNGNTDTQYF
>TRBJ2-2|-|TRBV11-3|-
TGTGCCAGCAGCTTCAGTTCGAACACCGGGGAGCTGTTTTTT
CASSFSSNTGELFF
>TRBJ2-5|-|TRBV7-3|TRBD1
TGTGCCAGCAGCACCGGACAGGGTGGAGAGACCCAGTACTTC
CASSTGQGGETQYF
>TRBJ1-6|-|TRBV5-1|TRBD1
TGCGCCAGCAGCCCAGGACAGGGGGGTCGTTCACCCCTCCACTTT
CASSPGQGGRSPLHF
>TRBJ1-1|-|TRBV10-3|-
TGTGCCATCAGGCAGGGGAACACTGAAGCTTTCTTT
CAIRQGNTEAFF